The clone carrying this T cell receptor (beta chain) has more than one count but fewer than ten. Germline V gene sequence: CDR1 SGHAT, CDR2 FQNNGV. There are 15 residues in the CDR3. The V end lost 5 bases, the J end lost 4 bases, and 15 bases lay between the germline ends. These data originate in a study of response to subunit inactivated influenza vaccine. TCRdb redid the calling of the RT-PCR reads with MiXCR, one entry per CDR3 protein. This sample has about 190,000 distinct CDR3 sequences; over 13% occur once, and the top ten carry about 28%. This clonotype was obtained from a man aged 50-59 years who received an inactivated influenza vaccine. Specimen: CD8+ T cells sorted from PBMCs, collected 5 to 6 days after vaccination. This chain links TRBV11-2 with TRBJ2-1; TRBD1 is a possible D gene (6 bases). CDR3 sequence: CASSLTGTSYNEQFF. The CDR3 DNA follows: TGTGCCAGCAGCCTCACCGGGACATCTTACAATGAGCAGTTCTTC.